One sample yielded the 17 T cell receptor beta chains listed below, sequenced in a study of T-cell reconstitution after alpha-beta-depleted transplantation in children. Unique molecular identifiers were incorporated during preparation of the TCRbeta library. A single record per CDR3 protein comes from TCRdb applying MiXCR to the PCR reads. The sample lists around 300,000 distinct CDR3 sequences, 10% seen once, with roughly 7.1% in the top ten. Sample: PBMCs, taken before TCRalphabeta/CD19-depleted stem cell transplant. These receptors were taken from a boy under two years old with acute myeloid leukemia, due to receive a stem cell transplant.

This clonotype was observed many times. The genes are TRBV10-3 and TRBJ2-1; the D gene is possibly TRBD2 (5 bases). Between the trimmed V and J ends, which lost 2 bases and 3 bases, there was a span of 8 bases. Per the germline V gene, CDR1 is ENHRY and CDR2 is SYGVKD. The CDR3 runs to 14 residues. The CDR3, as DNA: TGTGCCATCAGTGAGGGACTTGACTACAATGAGCAGTTCTTC. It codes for CAISEGLDYNEQFF.

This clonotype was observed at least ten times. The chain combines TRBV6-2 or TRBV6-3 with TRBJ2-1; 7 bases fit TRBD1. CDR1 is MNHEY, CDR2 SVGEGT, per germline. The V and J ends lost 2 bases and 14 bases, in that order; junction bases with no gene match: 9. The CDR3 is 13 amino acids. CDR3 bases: TGTGCCAGCAGTTACAGGCCTCCTCAGGGGGAGTTCTTC. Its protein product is CASSYRPPQGEFF.

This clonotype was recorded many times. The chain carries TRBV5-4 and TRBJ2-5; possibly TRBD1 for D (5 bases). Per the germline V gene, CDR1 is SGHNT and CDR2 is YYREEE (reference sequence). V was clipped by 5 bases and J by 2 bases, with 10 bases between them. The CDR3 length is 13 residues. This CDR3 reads CASSRSGQETQYF. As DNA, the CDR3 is TGTGCCAGCAGTCGTTCAGGGCAAGAGACCCAGTACTTC. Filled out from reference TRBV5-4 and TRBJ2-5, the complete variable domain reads ETGVTQSPTHLIKTRGQQVTLRCSSQSGHNTVSWYQQALGQGPQFIFQYYREEENGRGNFPPRFSGLQFPNYSSELNVNALELDDSALYLCASSRSGQETQYFGPGTRLLVL.

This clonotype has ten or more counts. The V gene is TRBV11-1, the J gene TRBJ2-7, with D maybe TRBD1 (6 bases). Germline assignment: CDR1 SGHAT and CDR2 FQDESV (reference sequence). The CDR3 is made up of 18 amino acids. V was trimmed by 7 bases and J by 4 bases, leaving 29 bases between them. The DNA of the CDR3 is TGTGCCAGCACCTCGACAATGGCGCCAGGGGCGGCTCTGTACGAGCAGTACTTC. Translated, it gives CASTSTMAPGAALYEQYF.

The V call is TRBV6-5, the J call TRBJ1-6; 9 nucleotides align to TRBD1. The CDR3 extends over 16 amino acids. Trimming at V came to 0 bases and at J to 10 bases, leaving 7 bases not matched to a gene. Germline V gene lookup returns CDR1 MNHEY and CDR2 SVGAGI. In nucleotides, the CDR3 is TGTGCCAGCAGTTACTCGTCGGGACAGGGAGGATCACCCCTCCACTTT. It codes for CASSYSSGQGGSPLHF.

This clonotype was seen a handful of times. This chain's CDR3 is CATSRDPWASYEQYF. DNA for the CDR3: TGTGCCACCAGCAGAGATCCGTGGGCGTCCTACGAGCAGTACTTC. V usage is TRBV15 and J usage is TRBJ2-7, with no clear D. Trimming left V 0 bases short and J 1 base short, with 10 bases between. CDR3 length: 15 residues. Germline CDR1 LNHNV, CDR2 YYDKDF (reference sequence).

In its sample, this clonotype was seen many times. CDR3 protein: CSAPPDRSNYGYTF. Written as DNA, the CDR3 is TGCAGTGCCCCCCCCGATCGGAGTAACTATGGCTACACCTTC. The V call is TRBV20-1, the J call TRBJ1-2, with no clear D. V was clipped by 6 bases and J by 1 base, with 15 bases between them. The CDR3 totals 14 residues. Germline CDR1 is DFQATT and CDR2 is SNEGSKA (reference sequence).

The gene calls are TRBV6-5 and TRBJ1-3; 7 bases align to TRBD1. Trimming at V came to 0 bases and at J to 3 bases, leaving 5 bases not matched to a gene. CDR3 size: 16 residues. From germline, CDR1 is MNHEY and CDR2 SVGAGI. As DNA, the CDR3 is TGTGCCAGCAGTTACTCGGGACAGAATCTTGGAAACACCATATATTTT. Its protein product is CASSYSGQNLGNTIYF.

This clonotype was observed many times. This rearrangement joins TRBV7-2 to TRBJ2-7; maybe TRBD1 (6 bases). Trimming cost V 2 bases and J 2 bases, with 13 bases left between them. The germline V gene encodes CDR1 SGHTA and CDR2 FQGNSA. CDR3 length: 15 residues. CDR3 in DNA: TGTGCCAGCAGCTTAAAGGGACACTTTCCCTACGAGCAGTACTTC. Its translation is CASSLKGHFPYEQYF.

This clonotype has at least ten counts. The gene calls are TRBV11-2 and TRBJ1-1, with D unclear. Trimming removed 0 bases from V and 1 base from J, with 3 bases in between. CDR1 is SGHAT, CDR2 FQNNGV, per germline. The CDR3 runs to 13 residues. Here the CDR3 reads CASSLDQNTEAFF. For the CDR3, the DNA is TGTGCCAGCAGCTTAGATCAGAACACTGAAGCTTTCTTT.

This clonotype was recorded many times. CDR3 nucleotides: TGTGCCACCAGTGACCCGGGCAAAGGCAATCAGCCCCAGCATTTT. Its translation: CATSDPGKGNQPQHF. The V and J genes are TRBV24-1 and TRBJ1-5; D not certain. Germline CDR1 reads KGHDR; CDR2 reads SFDVKD. V was clipped by 4 bases and J by 2 bases, with 11 bases between them. The CDR3 loop spans 15 amino acids.

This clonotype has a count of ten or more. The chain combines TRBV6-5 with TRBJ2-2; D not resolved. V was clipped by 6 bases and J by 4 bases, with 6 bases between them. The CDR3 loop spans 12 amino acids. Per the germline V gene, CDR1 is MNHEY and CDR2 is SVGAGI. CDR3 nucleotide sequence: TGTGCCAGCAGCCACGTCACCGGGGAGCTGTTTTTT. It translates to CASSHVTGELFF.

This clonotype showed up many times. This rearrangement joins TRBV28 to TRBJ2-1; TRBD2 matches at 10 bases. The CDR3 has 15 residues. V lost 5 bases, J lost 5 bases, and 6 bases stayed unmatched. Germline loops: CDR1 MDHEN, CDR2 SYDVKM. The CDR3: CASSQTSGPHNEQFF. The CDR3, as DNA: TGTGCCAGCAGTCAGACTAGCGGGCCCCACAATGAGCAGTTCTTC.

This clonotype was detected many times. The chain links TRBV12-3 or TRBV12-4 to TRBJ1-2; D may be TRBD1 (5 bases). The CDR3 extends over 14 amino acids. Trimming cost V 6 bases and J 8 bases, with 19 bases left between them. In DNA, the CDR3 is TGTGCCAGCAGCCTCGCTGTGGGGGTTAACGGCTACACCTTC. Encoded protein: CASSLAVGVNGYTF.

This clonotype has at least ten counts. The CDR3 nucleotides read TGTGCCAGCAGCCTCCGGACAGGTTCGGCCACAGATACGCAGTATTTT. Translation: CASSLRTGSATDTQYF. The chain has TRBV7-3 and TRBJ2-3, with 7 bases matching TRBD1. CDR1 is SGHTA, CDR2 FQGTGA, per germline. V lost 5 bases to trimming and J lost 2 bases; unmatched junction nucleotides: 10. CDR3 size: 16 residues.

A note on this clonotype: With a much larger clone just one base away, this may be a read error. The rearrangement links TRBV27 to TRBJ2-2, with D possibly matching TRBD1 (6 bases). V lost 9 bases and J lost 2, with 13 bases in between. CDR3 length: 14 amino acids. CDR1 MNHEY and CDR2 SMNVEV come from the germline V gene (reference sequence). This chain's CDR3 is CARSHRANTGELFF. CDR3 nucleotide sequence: TGTGCCAGGAGTCACAGGGCCAACACCGGGGAGCTGTTTTTT.

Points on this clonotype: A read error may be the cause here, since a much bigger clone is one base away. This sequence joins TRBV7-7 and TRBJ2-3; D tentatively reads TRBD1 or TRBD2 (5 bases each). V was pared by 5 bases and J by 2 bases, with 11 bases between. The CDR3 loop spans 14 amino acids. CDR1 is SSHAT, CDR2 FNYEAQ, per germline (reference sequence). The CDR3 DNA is TGTGCCAGCAGCCCCTACGGGACCACAGATACGCAGTATTTT. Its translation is CASSPYGTTDTQYF.